A selection of T cell receptor beta chains follows, all from one sample in a study of blood T cell repertoires in COVID-19. Sequencing used immunoSEQ multiplex PCR; TCRdb keeps in-frame clones, though not all of them. Altogether roughly 250,000 clones are present, 80% to 90% being singletons, with the ten largest covering 2.4%. Material for sequencing was PBMCs or T cells enriched from blood (not recorded which). Every receptor here comes from a woman aged 18-29 years who had recovered from COVID-19. CDR3s include the opening cysteine and the closing phenylalanine or tryptophan. The D gene is left open where the match is weak. Rows give clone size only sometimes, using once, few, many, or a class for an expanded clone.

clone size	D gene	J gene	V gene	CDR3 protein	CDR3 DNA
-	-	TRBJ1-6	TRBV3-1/TRBV3-2	CASSQVPSSSYNSPLHF	TGTGCCAGCAGCCAAGTGCCCTCGAGCTCCTATAATTCACCCCTCCACTTT
-	TRBD1	TRBJ2-1	TRBV24-1	CATSDRTGGLGEQFF	TGTGCCACCAGTGATCGGACAGGGGGCCTAGGTGAGCAGTTCTTC
-	-	TRBJ2-7	TRBV24-1	CATSDPGGLDEQYF	TGTGCCACCAGTGATCCCGGCGGGCTTGACGAGCAGTACTTC
-	TRBD2	TRBJ2-3	TRBV6-1	CASSDPTSGDRTDTQYF	TGTGCCAGCAGTGATCCAACTAGCGGGGATCGCACAGATACGCAGTATTTT
-	TRBD1	TRBJ1-2	TRBV28	CASSSQTGGVEGYTF	TGTGCCAGCAGTTCGCAGACAGGGGGCGTTGAAGGCTACACCTTC
-	TRBD2	TRBJ2-2	TRBV10-3	CAISDASSGGSVANTGELFF	TGTGCCATCAGTGATGCGTCTAGCGGGGGTTCCGTAGCGAACACCGGGGAGCTGTTTTTT
-	-	TRBJ2-1	TRBV5-1	CASSLKDNEQFF	TGCGCCAGCAGCCTAAAAGACAATGAGCAGTTCTTC
-	-	TRBJ2-6	TRBV29-1	CSAFGRGSGANVLTF	TGCAGCGCATTCGGACGGGGCTCTGGGGCCAACGTCCTGACTTTC
-	TRBD2	TRBJ2-5	TRBV5-1	CASSLGTSGQETQYF	TGCGCCAGCAGCTTGGGGACTAGCGGCCAAGAGACCCAGTACTTC
-	TRBD1	TRBJ2-5	TRBV2	CASRDRTETQYF	TGTGCCAGCAGGGACAGGACAGAGACCCAGTACTTC
-	TRBD1	TRBJ2-1	TRBV19	CASSRTGGIGEQFF	TGTGCCAGTTCCCGGACAGGGGGAATCGGTGAGCAGTTCTTC
-	-	TRBJ1-1	TRBV10-1	CASSESNGREDTEAFF	TGCGCCAGCAGTGAGTCGAACGGCAGGGAGGACACTGAAGCTTTCTTT
-	-	TRBJ1-1	TRBV18	CASSVERTAEAFF	TGTGCCAGCTCGGTCGAAAGGACAGCCGAAGCTTTCTTT
few	-	TRBJ2-5	TRBV19	CASNQGTQETQYF	TGTGCCAGTAACCAGGGAACCCAAGAGACCCAGTACTTC
-	-	TRBJ1-1	TRBV6-5	CASSRNTEAFF	TGTGCCAGCTCTAGGAACACTGAAGCTTTCTTT
-	-	TRBJ1-5	TRBV10-2	CASSESQGLQPQHF	TGCGCCAGCAGTGAGTCGCAGGGGTTACAGCCCCAGCATTTT
few	TRBD1	TRBJ1-6	TRBV6-2/TRBV6-3	CASSGTGENSPLHF	TGTGCCAGCAGTGGGACAGGGGAAAATTCACCCCTCCACTTT
-	-	TRBJ1-4	TRBV2	CASILTGPNEKLFF	TGTGCCAGCATCCTCACAGGGCCTAATGAAAAACTGTTTTTT
-	-	TRBJ2-1	TRBV5-1	CASQLGGEQFF	TGCGCCAGCCAACTAGGGGGAGAGCAGTTCTTC
-	TRBD1	TRBJ1-3	TRBV5-1	CASSPGQGDTIYF	TGCGCCAGCAGCCCGGGACAGGGGGACACCATATATTTT
-	TRBD1	TRBJ2-7	TRBV5-4	CASSLDRGAYEQYF	TGTGCCAGCAGCTTAGACAGGGGAGCCTACGAGCAGTACTTC
-	-	TRBJ1-1	TRBV28	CASSLSWDRGTEAFF	-
-	-	TRBJ1-1	TRBV5-1	CASRTDPNTEAFF	TGCGCCAGCAGGACAGATCCGAACACTGAAGCTTTCTTT
-	TRBD2	TRBJ2-1	TRBV7-6	CASSLAGGKNSYNEQFF	TGTGCCAGCAGCTTAGCCGGGGGGAAAAACTCCTACAATGAGCAGTTCTTC
-	-	TRBJ1-1	TRBV25-1	CASSPPGGSDSTEAFF	TGTGCCAGCAGTCCTCCGGGAGGGAGCGATAGCACTGAAGCTTTCTTT
-	-	TRBJ1-6	TRBV3-1/TRBV3-2	CASTSRGSGSPLHF	TGTGCCAGCACCAGCAGGGGTTCGGGGTCACCCCTCCACTTT
-	-	TRBJ2-5	TRBV6-1	CASSEFGRVSEETQYF	TGTGCCAGCAGTGAATTTGGCAGGGTGAGCGAAGAGACCCAGTACTTC
-	TRBD1	TRBJ1-2	TRBV29-1	CSVEPGGYYGYTF	TGCAGCGTCGAACCAGGGGGCTACTATGGCTACACCTTC
-	TRBD1	TRBJ1-1	TRBV19	CASRFQGAGNTEAFF	TGTGCCAGTAGGTTCCAGGGGGCAGGTAACACTGAAGCTTTCTTT
-	-	TRBJ2-5	TRBV3-1/TRBV3-2	CASSQRGGGETQYF	TGTGCCAGCAGCCAGCGGGGAGGTGGGGAGACCCAGTACTTC
few	-	TRBJ1-2	TRBV5-4	CASSSTIHDGYTF	TGTGCCAGCAGCTCGACAATTCACGATGGCTACACCTTC
few	TRBD1	TRBJ1-1	TRBV5-1	CASSFGDRGRLTEAFF	TGCGCCAGCAGCTTTGGCGACAGGGGGCGTTTAACTGAAGCTTTCTTT
-	-	TRBJ2-2	TRBV29-1	CSVEGTKRTGELFF	TGCAGCGTTGAAGGGACAAAGCGCACCGGGGAGCTGTTTTTT
-	-	TRBJ2-3	TRBV5-6	CASSLGHSTDTQYF	TGTGCCAGCAGCTTGGGACACAGCACAGATACGCAGTATTTT
-	-	TRBJ1-2	TRBV5-4	CASSLVGVSYGYTF	TGTGCCAGCAGCTTGGTCGGGGTCAGCTATGGCTACACCTTC
-	TRBD1	TRBJ2-1	TRBV7-9	CASSLSTGGPSNEQFF	TGTGCCAGCAGCTTAAGCACAGGGGGGCCCTCCAATGAGCAGTTCTTC
-	TRBD2	TRBJ2-5	TRBV5-1	CASSPLRTSGGKETQYF	TGCGCCAGCAGCCCCCTACGGACTAGCGGGGGGAAGGAGACCCAGTACTTC
-	-	TRBJ1-5	TRBV5-5	CASSRYRESNQPQHF	TGTGCCAGCAGTCGGTACAGGGAGAGCAATCAGCCCCAGCATTTT
-	-	TRBJ1-6	TRBV4-1	CASSQEVSHSPLHF	TGCGCCAGCAGCCAAGAAGTTAGCCATTCACCCCTCCACTTT
-	TRBD2	TRBJ2-3	TRBV7-9	CASSPTGTTSTDTQYF	TGTGCCAGCAGCCCCACCGGGACTACCAGCACAGATACGCAGTATTTT
few	-	TRBJ1-1	TRBV11-2	CASSRRQHSNTEAFF	TGTGCCAGCAGCCGACGACAGCACTCTAACACTGAAGCTTTCTTT
-	-	TRBJ1-1	TRBV5-8	CASSLGQGISEAFF	TGTGCCAGCAGCTTAGGGCAGGGAATCTCTGAAGCTTTCTTT
-	-	TRBJ1-5	TRBV14	CASSQGYGQPQHF	TGTGCCAGCAGCCAAGGCTACGGTCAGCCCCAGCATTTT
-	TRBD1	TRBJ1-2	TRBV28	CASSSGGTDYGYTF	TGTGCCAGCAGTTCCGGCGGGACAGACTATGGCTACACCTTC
-	TRBD1	TRBJ1-4	TRBV7-9	CASSRDRGGEKLFF	TGTGCCAGCAGCAGAGACAGGGGAGGTGAAAAACTGTTTTTT
-	TRBD2	TRBJ2-1	TRBV12-3/TRBV12-4	CASTSGPYNEQFF	TGTGCCAGCACTAGCGGGCCTTACAATGAGCAGTTCTTC
-	-	TRBJ1-5	TRBV28	CASSPIDGGGNQPQHF	TGTGCCAGCAGTCCTATCGACGGAGGGGGCAATCAGCCCCAGCATTTT
-	-	TRBJ2-7	TRBV3-1/TRBV3-2	CASSPSGTSYEQYF	TGTGCCAGCAGCCCAAGCGGGACATCTTACGAGCAGTACTTC
-	-	TRBJ2-7	TRBV19	CASSIQGPGGSDEQYF	TGTGCCAGTAGTATACAGGGGCCCGGAGGATCGGACGAGCAGTACTTC
-	-	TRBJ1-4	TRBV19	CASSTGATENEKLFF	TGTGCCAGTAGTACAGGAGCGACAGAGAATGAAAAACTGTTTTTT
few	-	TRBJ1-1	TRBV6-5	CASSYSAGVLNTEAFF	TGTGCCAGCAGTTACTCGGCAGGGGTCCTGAACACTGAAGCTTTCTTT
few	-	TRBJ1-1	TRBV5-1	CASSIGPGQLNTEAFF	TGCGCCAGCAGCATAGGACCGGGACAACTGAACACTGAAGCTTTCTTT
-	TRBD2	TRBJ2-7	TRBV5-1	CASSLDSSGGFYEQYF	TGCGCCAGCAGCTTGGATAGTAGCGGGGGGTTCTACGAGCAGTACTTC
-	-	TRBJ2-5	TRBV9	CASSVGGRYQETQYF	TGTGCCAGCAGCGTGGGGGGACGGTACCAAGAGACCCAGTACTTC
-	TRBD1	TRBJ2-1	TRBV7-9	CASSLSPSGTGGNEQFF	TGTGCCAGCAGCTTATCCCCTTCCGGGACAGGGGGCAATGAGCAGTTCTTC
once	TRBD2	TRBJ2-1	TRBV9	CASSVSGGAHEQFF	TGTGCCAGCAGCGTTAGCGGGGGGGCCCATGAGCAGTTCTTC
-	-	TRBJ2-1	TRBV19	CASSMTGIANEQFF	TGTGCCAGTAGTATGACAGGAATCGCAAATGAGCAGTTCTTC